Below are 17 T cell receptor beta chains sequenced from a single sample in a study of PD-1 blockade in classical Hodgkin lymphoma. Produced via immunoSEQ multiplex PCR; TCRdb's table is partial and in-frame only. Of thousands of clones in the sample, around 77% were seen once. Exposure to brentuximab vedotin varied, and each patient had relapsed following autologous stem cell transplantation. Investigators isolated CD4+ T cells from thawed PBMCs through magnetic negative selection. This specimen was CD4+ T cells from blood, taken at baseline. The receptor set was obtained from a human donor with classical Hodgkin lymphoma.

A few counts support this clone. The CDR3 nucleotides read TGTGCCATCGACCGCGGGATTAACCAAGAGACCCAGTACTTC. Amino acids: CAIDRGINQETQYF. The V and J genes are TRBV7-9 and TRBJ2-5; possible D gene TRBD2, 6 bases. The CDR3 spans 14 residues. Germline lookup yields CDR1 SEHNR and CDR2 FQNEAQ (reference sequence). V lost 10 bases and J 0 bases, leaving 15 bases between the germline ends.

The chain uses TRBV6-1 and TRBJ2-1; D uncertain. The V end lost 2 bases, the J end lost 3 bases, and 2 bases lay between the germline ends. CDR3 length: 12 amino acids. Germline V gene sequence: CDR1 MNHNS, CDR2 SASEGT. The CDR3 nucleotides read TGTGCCAGCAGTGAAAGCTACAATGAGCAGTTCTTC. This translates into CASSESYNEQFF.

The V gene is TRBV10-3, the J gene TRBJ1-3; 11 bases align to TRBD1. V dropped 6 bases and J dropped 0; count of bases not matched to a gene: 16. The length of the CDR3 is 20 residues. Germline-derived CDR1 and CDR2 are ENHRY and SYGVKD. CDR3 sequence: CAISRGDRDRGVYSGNTIYF. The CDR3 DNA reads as TGTGCCATCAGCCGTGGGGACCGGGACAGGGGGGTTTACTCTGGAAACACCATATATTTT.

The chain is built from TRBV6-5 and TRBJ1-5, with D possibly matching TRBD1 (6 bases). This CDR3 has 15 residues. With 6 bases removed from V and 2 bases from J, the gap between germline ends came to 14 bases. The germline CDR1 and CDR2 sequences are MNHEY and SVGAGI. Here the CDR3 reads CASSPRGVGNQPQHF. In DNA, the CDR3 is TGTGCCAGCAGCCCCAGGGGCGTCGGCAATCAGCCCCAGCATTTT.

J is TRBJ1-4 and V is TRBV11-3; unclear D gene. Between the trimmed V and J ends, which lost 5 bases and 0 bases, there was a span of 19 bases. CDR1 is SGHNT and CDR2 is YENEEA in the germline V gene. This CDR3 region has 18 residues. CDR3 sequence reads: CASSETGPYPTTNEKLFF. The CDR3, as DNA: TGTGCCAGCAGCGAGACCGGCCCCTACCCAACAACTAATGAAAAACTGTTTTTT. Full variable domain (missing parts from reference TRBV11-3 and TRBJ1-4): EAGVVQSPRYKIIEKKQPVAFWCNPISGHNTLYWYLQNLGQGPELLIRYENEEAVDDSQLPKDRFSAERLKGVDSTLKIQPAELGDSAVYLCASSETGPYPTTNEKLFFGSGTQLSVL.

In DNA, the CDR3 is TGTGCCATCAGGAGAGGACAGGGGACCGGGGAGCTGTTTTTT. Amino acid sequence: CAIRRGQGTGELFF. This chain uses TRBV10-3 with TRBJ2-2, with 9 bases identical to TRBD1. This CDR3 is 14 amino acids long. J lost 5 bases, V lost 6 bases, and 4 bases had no gene match. Germline V gives CDR1 ENHRY, CDR2 SYGVKD.

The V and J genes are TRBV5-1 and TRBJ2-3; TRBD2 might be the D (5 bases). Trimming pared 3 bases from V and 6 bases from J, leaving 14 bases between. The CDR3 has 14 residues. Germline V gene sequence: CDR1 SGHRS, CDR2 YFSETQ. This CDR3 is CASSYLAGRDTQYF. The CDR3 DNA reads TGCGCCAGCAGCTATCTCGCGGGTAGGGATACGCAGTATTTT.

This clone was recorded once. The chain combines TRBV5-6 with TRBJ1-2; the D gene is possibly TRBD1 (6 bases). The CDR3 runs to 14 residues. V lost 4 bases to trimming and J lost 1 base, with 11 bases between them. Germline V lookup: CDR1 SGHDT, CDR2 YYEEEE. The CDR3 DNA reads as TGTGCCAGCAGCACTCAGGGGAATAACTATGGCTACACCTTC. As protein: CASSTQGNNYGYTF. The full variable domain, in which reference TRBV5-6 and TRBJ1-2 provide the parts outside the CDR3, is DAGVTQSPTHLIKTRGQQVTLRCSPKSGHDTVSWYQQALGQGPQFIFQYYEEEERQRGNFPDRFSGHQFPNYSSELNVNALLLGDSALYLCASSTQGNNYGYTFGSGTRLTVV.

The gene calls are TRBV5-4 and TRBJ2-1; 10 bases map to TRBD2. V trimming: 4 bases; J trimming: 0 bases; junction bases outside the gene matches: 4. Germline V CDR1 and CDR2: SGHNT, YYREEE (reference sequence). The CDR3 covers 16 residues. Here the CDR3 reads CASSPAGGISYNEQFF. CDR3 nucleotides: TGTGCCAGCAGCCCAGCGGGGGGGATCTCCTACAATGAGCAGTTCTTC.

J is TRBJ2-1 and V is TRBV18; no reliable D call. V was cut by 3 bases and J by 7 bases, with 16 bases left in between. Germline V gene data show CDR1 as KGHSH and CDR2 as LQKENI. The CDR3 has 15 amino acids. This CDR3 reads CASSPQRRATNEQFF. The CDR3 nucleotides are TGTGCCAGCTCACCTCAGCGTAGGGCCACTAATGAGCAGTTCTTC.

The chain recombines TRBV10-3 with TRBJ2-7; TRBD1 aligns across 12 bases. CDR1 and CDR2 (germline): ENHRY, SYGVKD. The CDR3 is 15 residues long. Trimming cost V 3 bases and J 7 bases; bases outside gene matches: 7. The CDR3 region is CAISEPGQGAGEQYF. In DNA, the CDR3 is TGTGCCATCAGTGAACCGGGACAGGGGGCCGGGGAGCAGTACTTC.

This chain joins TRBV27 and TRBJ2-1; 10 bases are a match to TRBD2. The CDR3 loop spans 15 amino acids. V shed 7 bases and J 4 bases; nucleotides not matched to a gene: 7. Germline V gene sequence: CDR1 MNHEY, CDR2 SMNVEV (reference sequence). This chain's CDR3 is CASTSGRSAYNEQFF. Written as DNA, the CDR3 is TGTGCCAGCACTAGCGGGAGATCGGCTTACAATGAGCAGTTCTTC.

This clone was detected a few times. CDR3 coding DNA: TGCGCCAGCAGCTTGGCAGGGGGAAGTTCACCCCTCCACTTT. Translation: CASSLAGGSSPLHF. This chain links TRBV5-1 with TRBJ1-6; TRBD1 matches 7 bases. Trimming cost V 0 bases and J 9 bases; bases outside gene matches: 3. The CDR3 covers 14 residues. Germline CDR1 reads SGHRS; CDR2 reads YFSETQ.

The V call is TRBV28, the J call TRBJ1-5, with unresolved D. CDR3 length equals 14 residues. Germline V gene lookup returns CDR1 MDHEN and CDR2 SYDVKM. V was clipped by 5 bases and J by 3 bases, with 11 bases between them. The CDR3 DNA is TGTGCCAGCAGTGTGAGGGATTCCAATCAGCCCCAGCATTTT. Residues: CASSVRDSNQPQHF.

This CDR3 reads CASSQNQRYSGANVLTF. The CDR3 DNA follows: TGTGCCAGCAGCCAAAACCAGCGTTACTCTGGGGCCAACGTCCTGACTTTC. The chain is built from TRBV4-2 and TRBJ2-6; D call uncertain. Trimming removed 2 bases at V and 0 bases at J, with 11 bases between. This CDR3 is built from 17 residues. Germline CDR1 LGHNA, CDR2 YNFKEQ.

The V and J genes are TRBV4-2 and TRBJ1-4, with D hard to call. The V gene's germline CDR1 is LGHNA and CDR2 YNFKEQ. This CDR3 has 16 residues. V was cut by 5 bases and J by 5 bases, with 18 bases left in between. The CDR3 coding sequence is TGTGCCAGCAGCGGAGGTTTTAGGCACGGGAATGAAAAACTGTTTTTT. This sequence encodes CASSGGFRHGNEKLFF.

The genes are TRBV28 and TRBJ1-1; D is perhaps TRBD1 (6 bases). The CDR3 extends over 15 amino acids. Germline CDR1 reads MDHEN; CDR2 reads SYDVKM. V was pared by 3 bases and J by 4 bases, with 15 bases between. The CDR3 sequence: CASSFSGAFGTEAFF. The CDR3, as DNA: TGTGCCAGCAGTTTTTCGGGGGCGTTTGGCACTGAAGCTTTCTTT.